The rows below give T cell receptor beta chains drawn from one sample of a study of identical twins. Each CDR3 protein is one row after TCRdb ran MiXCR on the 5' RACE reads. The table includes hundreds of thousands of distinct CDR3 sequences, around 5.7% detected once. Sequenced sample: naive T cells sorted from blood. The source is a young man in good health. CDR3s include the opening cysteine and the closing phenylalanine or tryptophan. A D gene is named only where the DNA matches it firmly. Not all rows give a size; the values are once, few, many and, for expanded clones, a class.

J gene | clone size | V gene | D gene | CDR3 DNA | CDR3 protein
TRBJ2-3 | few | TRBV5-1 | NA | TGCGCCAGCAGCTTAATAGTCAGCCCGTCCGCACGATCACCAGATACGCAGTATTTT | CASSLIVSPSARSPDTQYF
TRBJ2-7 | NA | TRBV28 | NA | TGTGCCAGCAGTTTTCACCTAGAACTTTCCTCCTACGAGCAGTACTTC | CASSFHLELSSYEQYF
TRBJ2-1 | many | TRBV7-9 | TRBD1 | TGTGCCAGCAGCTTAGTACAGGGGTTCTACAATGAGCAGTTCTTC | CASSLVQGFYNEQFF
TRBJ1-6 | many | TRBV12-3/TRBV12-4 | NA | TGTGCCAGCAGAAGCAGGGGATGGAATTCACCCCTCCACTTT | CASRSRGWNSPLHF
TRBJ2-1 | NA | TRBV14 | NA | TGTGCCAGCAGCCTATTGATTGGAACCTCCCGGAATGAGCAGTTCTTC | CASSLLIGTSRNEQFF
TRBJ2-3 | few | TRBV7-9 | NA | TGTGCCAGCAGCTTAGACCCTCACGGGGATACGCAGTATTTT | CASSLDPHGDTQYF
TRBJ2-1 | few | TRBV29-1 | NA | TGCAGCGGGTTGGGGGGCTACAATGAGCAGTTCTTC | CSGLGGYNEQFF
TRBJ2-5 | NA | TRBV28 | NA | TGTGCCAGCAGTTTATACGCCAAACAGGGATACCAAGAGACCCAGTACTTC | CASSLYAKQGYQETQYF
TRBJ2-1 | few | TRBV4-1 | NA | TGCGCCAGCAGCCAAGATGACTGGGGCTCCTACAATGAGCAGTTCTTC | CASSQDDWGSYNEQFF
TRBJ2-1 | few | TRBV5-1 | TRBD2 | TGCGCCAGCAGCTTGGAGGGGCGGGACTACCACAATGAGCAGTTCTTC | CASSLEGRDYHNEQFF
TRBJ1-2 | many | TRBV20-1 | TRBD1 | TGCAGTGCTAGAAGGGACAGTGACCTCTATGGCTACACCTTC | CSARRDSDLYGYTF
TRBJ1-4 | few | TRBV6-2/TRBV6-3 | NA | TGTGCCAGCAGTTCTAGGACTGGCGCTGATGAAAAACTGTTTTTT | CASSSRTGADEKLFF
TRBJ1-6 | few | TRBV7-9 | NA | TGTGCCAGCAGACAAAGTGTGGATTCACCCCTCCACTTT | CASRQSVDSPLHF
TRBJ2-2 | many | TRBV6-1 | NA | TGTGCCATCTCTCCCGCCAGCACCGGGGAGCTGTTTTTT | CAISPASTGELFF
TRBJ2-1 | NA | TRBV20-1 | TRBD2 | TGCAGTGCTAGAGCCAACAGCGGGAGACTCTCCTACATTGAGCAGTTCTTC | CSARANSGRLSYIEQFF
TRBJ2-1 | few | TRBV6-2/TRBV6-3 | NA | TGTGCCAGCAGGCAGCGAGGGGGAGGTGATTCTAATGAGCAGTTCTTC | CASRQRGGGDSNEQFF
TRBJ2-2 | NA | TRBV3-1 | TRBD2 | TGTGCCAGCAGTTCAGGACTAGCGGTCCCGGGGAACACCGGGGAGCTGTTTTTT | CASSSGLAVPGNTGELFF
TRBJ2-4 | many | TRBV21-1 | NA | TGTGCCAGCGGGCTAGGCGAAAACATTCAGTACTTC | CASGLGENIQYF
TRBJ1-4 | few | TRBV7-9 | NA | TGTGCCAGCATCCCCACAGGACACCCAAATGAAAAACTGTTTTTT | CASIPTGHPNEKLFF
TRBJ2-1 | NA | TRBV24-1 | TRBD2 | TGTGCCACCGATAGCGGGAGATATTACAATGAGCAGTTCTTC | CATDSGRYYNEQFF
TRBJ2-2 | many | TRBV5-1 | TRBD2 | TGCGCCAGCAGCTTGGGACTAGCGGGATATGGTGTCGGGGAGCTGTTTTTT | CASSLGLAGYGVGELFF
TRBJ2-3 | many | TRBV9 | NA | TGTGCCAGCAGCGTAGTCGGAGGGGGGGATACGCAGTATTTT | CASSVVGGGDTQYF
TRBJ1-5 | many | TRBV18 | TRBD1 | TGTGCCAGCTCAGCGCAGGGGGGAAATCAGCCCCAGCATTTT | CASSAQGGNQPQHF
TRBJ2-1 | NA | TRBV11-2 | TRBD2 | TGTGCCAGCAGCAAGACTAGCGGGAGGAGTGTCAATGAGCAGTTCTTC | CASSKTSGRSVNEQFF
TRBJ2-2 | many | TRBV5-1 | TRBD1 | TGCGCCAGCAGCCCCCTCTTAGGGACAGACACCGGGGAGCTGTTTTTT | CASSPLLGTDTGELFF
TRBJ1-1 | many | TRBV29-1 | NA | TGCAGCTTTAGCCAGGGGATGAACACTGAAGCTTTCTTT | CSFSQGMNTEAFF
TRBJ2-5 | many | TRBV6-5 | NA | TGTGCCAGCAGTTACATGGGGGCCCAAGAGACCCAGTACTTC | CASSYMGAQETQYF
TRBJ1-2 | NA | TRBV29-1 | NA | TGCAGCGTCGACTCAAATGGCTACACCTTC | CSVDSNGYTF
TRBJ2-7 | many | TRBV3-1 | NA | TGTGCCAGCAGCGGTAGGGACTTCGTGCAGTACTTC | CASSGRDFVQYF
TRBJ2-3 | NA | TRBV20-1 | NA | TGCAGTGCTAAAGCGTTAGGGGGCACAGATACGCAGTATTTT | CSAKALGGTDTQYF
TRBJ1-2 | many | TRBV12-3/TRBV12-4 | NA | TGTGCCAGCAGTTCCGTCTCGTTCGACTACACCTTC | CASSSVSFDYTF
TRBJ2-1 | many | TRBV20-1 | TRBD1 | TGCAGTGCTAGAGTAGTTGGGACAGGCTACAATGAGCAGTTCTTC | CSARVVGTGYNEQFF
TRBJ1-2 | many | TRBV12-3/TRBV12-4 | NA | TGTGCCAGCAGTTTAGAGGACTTCTATGGCTACACCTTC | CASSLEDFYGYTF
TRBJ2-1 | many | TRBV29-1 | NA | TGCAGCGTTGAATCTCTGGAATACAATGAGCAGTTCTTC | CSVESLEYNEQFF
TRBJ1-1 | NA | TRBV9 | NA | TGTGCCAGCAAGAGGGGCCCCCCAGGGAGCCCGGAGGCTGAAGCTTTCTTT | CASKRGPPGSPEAEAFF
TRBJ2-5 | many | TRBV5-1 | TRBD2 | TGCGCCAGCAGCCCCACTAGCGGCCAAGAGACCCAGTACTTC | CASSPTSGQETQYF
TRBJ1-6 | many | TRBV7-8 | NA | TGTGCCAGCAGCTTAGGCAACGGGTCACCCCTCCACTTT | CASSLGNGSPLHF
TRBJ2-2 | many | TRBV20-1 | TRBD1 | TGCAGTGCTAGACAAACTCGCCCCGGGACAGGGGACGCCGGGGAGCTGTTTTTT | CSARQTRPGTGDAGELFF
TRBJ1-2 | few | TRBV12-3/TRBV12-4 | TRBD1 | TGTGCCAGCAGTAGGGGGCGCGAGTATGGCTACACCTTC | CASSRGREYGYTF
TRBJ2-7 | many | TRBV27 | TRBD2 | TGTGCCAGCAGTTTCGGGACTAGCACGACTGAGCAGTACTTC | CASSFGTSTTEQYF
TRBJ2-1 | many | TRBV6-5 | NA | TGTGCCAGCAGTTACGCATCACTCTCCTACAATGAGCAGTTCTTC | CASSYASLSYNEQFF
TRBJ2-1 | many | TRBV20-1 | NA | TGCAGTGCCCCGGGTAGCGGAAACAATGAGCAGTTCTTC | CSAPGSGNNEQFF
TRBJ1-1 | few | TRBV7-2 | NA | TGTGCCAGCAGCTTAGTTTCGGATGGAAACACTGAAGCTTTCTTT | CASSLVSDGNTEAFF
TRBJ1-4 | many | TRBV20-1 | NA | TGCAGTGCTAGGGCTGGGGGTGAAAAACTGTTTTTT | CSARAGGEKLFF
TRBJ2-1 | many | TRBV7-2 | TRBD2 | TGTGCCAGCAGCCCGCCCCCCGGACTAGCGGGAGAGCAGTTCTTC | CASSPPPGLAGEQFF
TRBJ2-7 | many | TRBV20-1 | TRBD2 | TGCAGTGCTCGGGAACTAGCGGGAGGGAGCGAGCAGTACTTC | CSARELAGGSEQYF
TRBJ2-1 | few | TRBV4-1 | NA | TGCGCCAGCAGCCAAGAGACAGCCGGCGAGCAGTTCTTC | CASSQETAGEQFF
TRBJ2-1 | few | TRBV2 | TRBD2 | TGTGCCAGCACTGAAGTCCGGACTAGCGGCAACAATGAGCAGTTCTTC | CASTEVRTSGNNEQFF
TRBJ1-4 | few | TRBV10-3 | TRBD1 | TGTGCCATCAGTGACGTGGGACAGGGTAGAGAAAAACTGTTTTTT | CAISDVGQGREKLFF
TRBJ2-2 | few | TRBV5-1 | NA | TGCGCCAGCAGCTTGGGAAATGGCGGGGAGCTGTTTTTT | CASSLGNGGELFF
TRBJ2-1 | NA | TRBV4-1 | TRBD2 | TGCGCCAGCAGCCAAGGGCCTAGCGGGAACAATGAGCAGTTCTTC | CASSQGPSGNNEQFF
TRBJ2-5 | many | TRBV29-1 | NA | TGCAGCGTAAGCAGGGTAGTCCAAGAGACCCAGTACTTC | CSVSRVVQETQYF
TRBJ2-1 | many | TRBV7-8 | TRBD2 | TGTGCCAGCAGCTTAGTTCCCAGCGGGAGCAATGAGCAGTTCTTC | CASSLVPSGSNEQFF
TRBJ2-1 | NA | TRBV7-3 | NA | TGTGCCAGCAGCTTAATTGGCAGCTACAATGAGCAGTTCTTC | CASSLIGSYNEQFF
TRBJ2-3 | NA | TRBV5-1 | NA | TGCGCCAGCAGCAGGGGGGAGTGGACAGATACGCAGTATTTT | CASSRGEWTDTQYF
TRBJ2-1 | NA | TRBV4-3 | NA | TGCGCCAGCAGCCAAGGACTAGGTGGTGAGCAGTTCTTC | CASSQGLGGEQFF
TRBJ2-1 | many | TRBV5-1 | TRBD2 | TGCGCCAGCAGCTTTGGCACTAGCGGGAGACTTAATGAGCAGTTCTTC | CASSFGTSGRLNEQFF
TRBJ1-2 | NA | TRBV12-3/TRBV12-4 | NA | TGTGCCAGCGACTCCTTGGGTCCGGCGGGTTATGGCTACACCTTC | CASDSLGPAGYGYTF
TRBJ2-1 | many | TRBV12-3/TRBV12-4 | TRBD1 | TGTGCCAGCGGGGTGCCGGGACAGGGGGCAAGGCAGTTCTTC | CASGVPGQGARQFF
TRBJ2-3 | many | TRBV15 | NA | TGTGCCACCAGCACAGGGGCGGCAGATACGCAGTATTTT | CATSTGAADTQYF